The 11 T cell receptor beta chains in this list originate from one sample, sequenced in a study of TIL therapy for anti-PD-1-resistant metastatic lung cancer. Sequencing used immunoSEQ v3. Libraries were prepared by immunoSEQ multiplex PCR; TCRdb keeps only in-frame clonotypes and omits some of them. The data show roughly 26,000 clones, 55% to 80% seen once. Time point denoted: pre-treatment sample, taken before nivolumab and TIL therapy. The tumor samples were excised metastases, mostly pleural nodules or supraclavicular lymph nodes. Sequencing was performed on tumor tissue, taken at baseline. Receptors originate from a person aged 25-79 years with non-small cell lung cancer.

The count of this clone is one. The CDR3 is CASSLNPGGGDEQFF. Written as DNA, the CDR3 is TGTGCCAGCAGCTTAAATCCAGGGGGCGGGGATGAGCAGTTCTTC. The chain links TRBV7-2 to TRBJ2-1, with 8 bases lining up with TRBD1. The CDR3 length is 15 residues. Germline V CDR1 and CDR2: SGHTA, FQGNSA. Trimming removed 2 bases from V and 8 bases from J; junction bases left unmatched: 8.

J is TRBJ2-1 and V is TRBV7-2; 9 bases are shared with TRBD1. The CDR3 has 14 amino acids. V was clipped by 6 bases and J by 4 bases; unmatched bases: 4. Germline loops: CDR1 SGHTA, CDR2 FQGNSA. The CDR3 region is CASRRGQGYNEQFF. In DNA form, the CDR3 reads TGTGCCAGCAGACGAGGACAGGGGTACAATGAGCAGTTCTTC. Full variable domain (outside the CDR3, taken from reference TRBV7-2 and TRBJ2-1): GAGVSQSPSNKVTEKGKDVELRCDPISGHTALYWYRQSLGQGLEFLIYFQGNSAPDKSGLPSDRFSAERTGGSVSTLTIQRTQQEDSAVYLCASRRGQGYNEQFFGPGTRLTVL.

The chain uses TRBV4-3 and TRBJ2-3; either TRBD1 or TRBD2 may fit D (5 bases each). Germline V gene lookup returns CDR1 LGHNA and CDR2 YSLEER. Trimming cost V 0 bases and J 2 bases, with 12 bases left between them. The CDR3 is 16 residues long. CDR3 sequence (DNA): TGCGCCAGCAGCCAAGAGGGGCTAGCTATCACAGATACGCAGTATTTT. Its translation is CASSQEGLAITDTQYF.

CDR3 residues: CASSPLREGETQYF. The CDR3 DNA reads TGTGCCAGCAGTCCCCTCAGGGAGGGAGAGACCCAGTACTTC. The chain joins TRBV27 to TRBJ2-5; 7 nucleotides match TRBD2. Trimming took 5 bases from V and 4 from J; bases not matched to a gene: 7. From germline, CDR1 is MNHEY and CDR2 SMNVEV (reference sequence). The CDR3 runs to 14 residues.

This clone has only one observation. The rearrangement uses TRBV25-1 and TRBJ1-5; no clear D gene. Germline loops: CDR1 MGHDK, CDR2 SYGVNS. V shed 3 bases and J shed 2 bases, with 8 bases lying between them. This CDR3 has 14 amino acids. This chain's CDR3 is CASSEGWGNQPQHF. CDR3 sequence (DNA): TGTGCCAGCAGTGAGGGGTGGGGCAATCAGCCCCAGCATTTT. The variable domain in full, completed from reference TRBV25-1 and TRBJ1-5, reads EADIYQTPRYLVIGTGKKITLECSQTMGHDKMYWYQQDPGMELHLIHYSYGVNSTEKGDLSSESTVSRIRTEHFPLTLESARPSHTSQYLCASSEGWGNQPQHFGDGTRLSIL.

The V and J genes are TRBV7-6 and TRBJ1-1; unclear D gene. CDR1 and CDR2 from the germline V gene are SGHVS and FNYEAQ. This CDR3 region has 12 residues. V was cut by 5 bases and J by 8 bases, with 12 bases left in between. CDR3 sequence reads: CASSPKGVEAFF. The CDR3 DNA follows: TGTGCCAGCAGCCCGAAGGGAGTCGAAGCTTTCTTT.

The chain links TRBV19 to TRBJ1-2; no definite D call. V dropped 4 bases and J dropped 4 bases, with 19 bases sitting between them. Germline lookup yields CDR1 LNHDA and CDR2 SQIVND (reference sequence). The CDR3 loop spans 16 amino acids. The CDR3 spells CASSNPRAGIFYGYTF. The DNA for the CDR3 is TGTGCCAGTAGTAATCCTCGGGCAGGAATTTTCTATGGCTACACCTTC.

The table lists this clone with a few counts. The chain combines TRBV2 with TRBJ2-3; 9 nucleotides align to TRBD1. The J segment lost 4 bases and the V segment lost 4 bases, leaving 3 bases of the junction unmatched. The CDR3 is 14 residues long. The germline gives CDR1 SNHLY, CDR2 FYNNEI. The CDR3 loop reads CASSGTGVADTQYF. As DNA, the CDR3 is TGTGCCAGCAGTGGGACAGGGGTCGCAGATACGCAGTATTTT.

This clone was detected once. The gene calls are TRBV11-2 and TRBJ1-1; possible D gene TRBD1, 5 bases. Per germline, CDR1 SGHAT and CDR2 FQNNGV. V was trimmed by 1 base and J by 4 bases, leaving 10 bases between them. The CDR3 loop spans 14 amino acids. DNA of the CDR3: TGTGCCAGCAGCTTAGCGGGGGTTACCACTGAAGCTTTCTTT. It specifies CASSLAGVTTEAFF.

The CDR3 here is CASSSIGGGSEKLFF. For the CDR3, the DNA is TGTGCCAGCAGCTCGATTGGAGGGGGGAGTGAAAAACTGTTTTTT. The rearrangement uses TRBV7-9 and TRBJ1-4, with D possibly matching TRBD1 (6 bases). CDR3 length equals 15 residues. V lost 4 bases, J lost 7 bases, and 16 bases lay in between. Germline CDR1 is SEHNR and CDR2 is FQNEAQ (reference sequence).

The chain carries TRBV7-8 and TRBJ1-2; D possibly corresponds to TRBD1 (5 bases). CDR3 length equals 15 residues. From germline, CDR1 is SGHVS and CDR2 FQNEAQ. Trimming shortened V by 2 bases and J by 5 bases, and 15 bases separated the two germline ends. Here the CDR3 reads CASSLLGGVRYGYTF. In nucleotides, the CDR3 is TGTGCCAGCAGCTTATTAGGAGGGGTTAGGTATGGCTACACCTTC.